What follows are 20 T cell receptor beta chains derived from one specimen sequenced in a study of cytomegalovirus exposure and HLA in healthy donors. The study ran its PCR with 60 Vbeta and 13 Jbeta primers. Clones were sequenced by immunoSEQ multiplex PCR, and TCRdb holds only the in-frame ones, with some missing. The repertoire holds 98,000 or so clones, with around 76% as singletons. The sequenced sample consisted of PBMCs. Source of these receptors: a human donor in good health.

This clone came up once. This chain joins TRBV18 and TRBJ2-2; no clear D. The germline V gene encodes CDR1 KGHSH and CDR2 LQKENI. The CDR3 extends over 18 amino acids. Trimming took 0 bases from V and 1 from J, leaving 15 bases between them. The CDR3 is CASSPPLWAGMNTGELFF. The CDR3 DNA reads TGTGCCAGCTCACCACCACTCTGGGCCGGCATGAACACCGGGGAGCTGTTTTTT.

This clone was detected only once. The CDR3 sequence is CASSVGTYSYEQYF. DNA of the CDR3: TGTGCCAGCAGCGTTGGGACATACTCCTACGAGCAGTACTTC. V and J are TRBV9 and TRBJ2-7, with D perhaps matching TRBD1 (6 bases). Trimming stripped 2 bases from V and 0 bases from J, with 9 bases between. Germline assignment: CDR1 SGDLS and CDR2 YYNGEE. CDR3 size: 14 residues.

The chain couples TRBV5-1 to TRBJ2-1; TRBD1 is a possible D gene (6 bases). V lost 4 bases and J lost 3, with 14 bases in between. CDR1 is SGHRS and CDR2 is YFSETQ in the germline V gene. The CDR3 has 15 residues. In DNA, the CDR3 is TGCGCCAGCAGCCCAGTGATGGACAGCTACAATGAGCAGTTCTTC. Its protein is CASSPVMDSYNEQFF.

The V and J genes are TRBV10-2 and TRBJ1-5, with a tentative D call TRBD1 (6 bases). The CDR3 loop spans 15 amino acids. Trimming removed 0 bases from V and 2 bases from J, with 8 bases in between. The germline CDR1 and CDR2 sequences are WSHSY and SAAADI. CDR3 in amino acids: CASSESSGGNQPQHF. The CDR3 DNA is TGCGCCAGCAGTGAGTCATCAGGGGGCAATCAGCCCCAGCATTTT.

The chain links TRBV9 to TRBJ2-1; TRBD2 matches at 15 bases. Losses at the gene ends were 3 bases for V and 1 base for J; bases not matched to a gene: 5. The germline gives CDR1 SGDLS, CDR2 YYNGEE. The CDR3 is 18 amino acids. CDR3 protein: CASSGGLAGGWSYNEQFF. CDR3 DNA: TGTGCCAGCAGCGGAGGACTAGCGGGAGGGTGGTCCTACAATGAGCAGTTCTTC.

Remarks on this clone: Other DNA sequences within the sample encode an identical CDR3. This sequence joins TRBV30 and TRBJ2-5, with D unclear. Trimming removed 0 bases at V and 5 bases at J, with 4 bases between. The CDR3 totals 11 residues. Per germline, CDR1 GTSNPN and CDR2 SVGIG (reference sequence). CDR3: CAWSVLETQYF. The CDR3 nucleotides read TGTGCCTGGAGTGTCCTGGAGACCCAGTACTTC.

The V gene is TRBV27, the J gene TRBJ2-5, with D possibly matching TRBD2 (6 bases). The J call may be incorrect, as the DNA end agrees better with TRBJ2-7. The CDR3 has 16 residues. The V gene's germline CDR1 is MNHEY and CDR2 SMNVEV (reference sequence). CDR3 in amino acids: CASSRKPTSRFYEQYF. In DNA, the CDR3 is TGTGCCAGCAGTAGGAAACCGACTAGTAGGTTCTACGAGCAGTACTTC.

This clone has a single count. This sequence joins TRBV7-6 and TRBJ2-2, with D perhaps assigned TRBD1 or TRBD2 (5 bases each). The CDR3 is 15 residues long. Germline loops: CDR1 SGHVS, CDR2 FNYEAQ. The V and J ends lost 5 bases and 1 base respectively, with 11 bases between them. Here the CDR3 reads CASSIGGQNTGELFF. CDR3 bases: TGTGCCAGCAGCATAGGAGGACAGAACACCGGGGAGCTGTTTTTT.

The CDR3 loop is CASTRILAGGELFF. The CDR3 nucleotides are TGCGCCAGCACCCGCATTTTAGCCGGCGGGGAGCTGTTTTTT. V is TRBV5-1 and J is TRBJ2-2; no clear D. Germline-derived CDR1 and CDR2 are SGHRS and YFSETQ. Trimming removed 6 bases from V and 7 bases from J, with 16 bases in between. The CDR3 is made up of 14 amino acids.

This clone was counted a few times. The V call is TRBV19, the J call TRBJ1-2; 8 positions match TRBD1. Losses at the gene ends were 8 bases for V and 5 bases for J; bases not matched to a gene: 16. CDR1 and CDR2 from the germline V gene are LNHDA and SQIVND (reference sequence). The CDR3 spans 16 residues. DNA of the CDR3: TGTGCCAGTCGTGGGGACAGGCCAAAGATCGGATATGGCTACACCTTC. This translates into CASRGDRPKIGYGYTF. Variable domain in full (rest from reference TRBV19 and TRBJ1-2): DGGITQSPKYLFRKEGQNVTLSCEQNLNHDAMYWYRQDPGQGLRLIYYSQIVNDFQKGDIAEGYSVSREKKESFPLTVTSAQKNPTAFYLCASRGDRPKIGYGYTFGSGTRLTVV.

The V call is TRBV10-3, the J call TRBJ2-1, with TRBD1 as a possible D gene (6 bases). CDR1 is ENHRY, CDR2 SYGVKD, per germline. Trimming took 6 bases from V and 10 from J, leaving 16 bases between them. The CDR3 contains 13 residues. The CDR3, as DNA: TGTGCCATCAGCATACAGGGTGAGGGGGAGCAGTTCTTC. Amino acid sequence: CAISIQGEGEQFF.

V is TRBV15 and J is TRBJ1-4, with TRBD1 matching 7 bases. The CDR3 covers 14 residues. V trimming: 2 bases; J trimming: 8 bases; junction bases outside the gene matches: 5. Germline CDR1 reads LNHNV; CDR2 reads YYDKDF (reference sequence). CDR3 in DNA: TGTGCCACCAGCAGAACAGGGGACGGCGAAAAACTGTTTTTT. It yields the protein CATSRTGDGEKLFF.

This chain uses TRBV2 with TRBJ1-1; D not resolved. Germline-derived CDR1 and CDR2 are SNHLY and FYNNEI. V shed 3 bases and J shed 0 bases, with 8 bases lying between them. The CDR3 has 14 residues. This CDR3 reads CASSELQMNTEAFF. As DNA, the CDR3 is TGTGCCAGCAGTGAGTTACAGATGAACACTGAAGCTTTCTTT.

This clone was seen once. V and J are TRBV5-1 and TRBJ2-5; 12 positions match TRBD2. CDR1 and CDR2 (germline): SGHRS, YFSETQ. Unmatched junction bases numbered 6, after V lost 4 bases and J lost 5 bases. The CDR3 length is 15 residues. CDR3 sequence: CASSPSSGRAETQYF. The CDR3 bases are TGCGCCAGCAGCCCCTCTAGCGGGAGGGCGGAGACCCAGTACTTC.

V is TRBV7-8 and J is TRBJ1-1; D is ambiguous. Trimming removed 5 bases at V and 7 bases at J, with 11 bases between. Germline V gene data show CDR1 as SGHVS and CDR2 as FQNEAQ. The CDR3 totals 12 residues. CDR3 nucleotide sequence: TGTGCCAGCAGCCCAACGGGTAGTGAAGCTTTCTTT. Translating it yields CASSPTGSEAFF.

This clone was seen only once. The chain recombines TRBV30 with TRBJ2-7; 10 nucleotides line up with TRBD2. The V gene end was trimmed by 3 bases and the J gene end by 5 bases; junction bases not matched to a gene: 28. CDR1 is GTSNPN, CDR2 SVGIG, per germline (reference sequence). The CDR3 is 21 amino acids. The CDR3 sequence is CAWSYAGQRDPSGSHRNEQYF. DNA for the CDR3: TGTGCCTGGAGCTACGCGGGACAGCGGGATCCTAGCGGGAGCCACCGAAACGAGCAGTACTTC.

CDR3 residues: CATSGSLRVPLYEQYF. DNA of the CDR3: TGTGCCACCAGCGGCAGTCTGAGGGTCCCTCTGTACGAGCAGTACTTC. J is TRBJ2-7 and V is TRBV15; tentative D call: TRBD2 (5 bases). The CDR3 loop spans 16 amino acids. V lost 5 bases and J 4 bases, leaving 21 bases between the germline ends. CDR1 and CDR2 (germline): LNHNV, YYDKDF (reference sequence).

This clone was counted only a few times. The chain uses TRBV18 and TRBJ1-3; D is perhaps TRBD1 (5 bases). This CDR3 has 16 residues. V was clipped by 0 bases and J by 3 bases, with 12 bases between them. CDR1 is KGHSH and CDR2 is LQKENI in the germline V gene. CDR3 residues: CASSPPDGQGGNTIYF. The CDR3 DNA follows: TGTGCCAGCTCACCACCTGATGGGCAGGGTGGAAACACCATATATTTT.

V usage is TRBV29-1 and J usage is TRBJ1-1; no definite D call. CDR3 length: 13 amino acids. Germline values: CDR1 SQVTM, CDR2 ANQGSEA. V lost 2 bases to trimming and J lost 1 base, with 8 bases between them. CDR3 sequence: CSVESSGNTEAFF. In nucleotides, the CDR3 is TGCAGCGTTGAATCATCAGGGAACACTGAAGCTTTCTTT.

In its sample, this clone was seen a few times. The chain carries TRBV6-1 and TRBJ1-6; D not certain. The CDR3 extends over 15 amino acids. V lost 2 bases to trimming and J lost 2 bases, with 7 bases between them. Per the germline V gene, CDR1 is MNHNS and CDR2 is SASEGT. The chain's CDR3 is CASSEREAYNSPLHF. DNA of the CDR3: TGTGCCAGCAGTGAACGGGAAGCCTATAATTCACCCCTCCACTTT.